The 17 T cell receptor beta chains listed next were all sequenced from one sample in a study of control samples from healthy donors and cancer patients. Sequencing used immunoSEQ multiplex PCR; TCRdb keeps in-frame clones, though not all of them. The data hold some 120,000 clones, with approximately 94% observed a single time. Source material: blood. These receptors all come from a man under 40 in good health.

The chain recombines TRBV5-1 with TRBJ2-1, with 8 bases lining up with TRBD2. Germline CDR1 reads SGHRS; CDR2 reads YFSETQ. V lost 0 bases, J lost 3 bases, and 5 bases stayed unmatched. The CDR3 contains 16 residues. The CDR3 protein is CASSLAVSGVYNEQFF. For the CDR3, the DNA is TGCGCCAGCAGCTTGGCCGTTAGCGGGGTCTACAATGAGCAGTTCTTC.

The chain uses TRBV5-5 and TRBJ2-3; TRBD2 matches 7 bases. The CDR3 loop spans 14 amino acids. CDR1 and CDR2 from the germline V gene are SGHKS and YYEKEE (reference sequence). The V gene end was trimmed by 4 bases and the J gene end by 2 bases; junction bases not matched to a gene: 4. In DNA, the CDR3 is TGTGCCAGCAGCCCCGGGACTAACACAGATACGCAGTATTTT. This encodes CASSPGTNTDTQYF.

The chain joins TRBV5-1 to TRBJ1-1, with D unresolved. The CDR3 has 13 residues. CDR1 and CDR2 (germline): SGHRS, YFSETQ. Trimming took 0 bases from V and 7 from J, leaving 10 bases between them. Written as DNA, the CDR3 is TGCGCCAGCAGCTTGGCTGGGAGAAGTGAAGCTTTCTTT. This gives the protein CASSLAGRSEAFF.

The CDR3 is CASSLRTGWPKNIQYF. In DNA form, the CDR3 reads TGTGCCAGCAGCCTCCGGACAGGGTGGCCCAAAAACATTCAGTACTTC. J is TRBJ2-4 and V is TRBV5-8; 8 bases fit TRBD1. The CDR3 sequence is 16 residues long. Germline V lookup: CDR1 SGHTS, CDR2 YDEGEE. Trimming at V came to 4 bases and at J to 2 bases, leaving 8 bases not matched to a gene.

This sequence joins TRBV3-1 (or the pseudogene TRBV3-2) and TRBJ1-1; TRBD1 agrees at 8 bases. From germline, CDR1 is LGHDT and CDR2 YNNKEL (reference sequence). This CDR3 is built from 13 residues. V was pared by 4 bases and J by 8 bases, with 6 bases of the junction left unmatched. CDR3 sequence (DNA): TGTGCCAGCAGCCCATCTGGGACAGGAGAAGCTTTCTTT. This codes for CASSPSGTGEAFF.

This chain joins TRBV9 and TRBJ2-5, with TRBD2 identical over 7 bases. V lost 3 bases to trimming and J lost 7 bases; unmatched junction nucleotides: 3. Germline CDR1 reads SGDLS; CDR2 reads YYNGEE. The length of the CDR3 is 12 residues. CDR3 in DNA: TGTGCCAGCAGCGGAGGGGAGGGGACCCAGTACTTC. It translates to CASSGGEGTQYF.

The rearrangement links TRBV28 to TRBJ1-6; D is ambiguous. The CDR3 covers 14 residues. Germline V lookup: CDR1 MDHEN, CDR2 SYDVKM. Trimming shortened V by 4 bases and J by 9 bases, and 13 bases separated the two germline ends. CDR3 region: CASSSHVTTSPLHF. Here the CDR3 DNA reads TGTGCCAGCAGTTCGCACGTTACAACTTCACCCCTCCACTTT. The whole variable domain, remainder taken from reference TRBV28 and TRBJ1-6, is DVKVTQSSRYLVKRTGEKVFLECVQDMDHENMFWYRQDPGLGLRLIYFSYDVKMKEKGDIPEGYSVSREKKERFSLILESASTNQTSMYLCASSSHVTTSPLHFGNGTRLTVT.

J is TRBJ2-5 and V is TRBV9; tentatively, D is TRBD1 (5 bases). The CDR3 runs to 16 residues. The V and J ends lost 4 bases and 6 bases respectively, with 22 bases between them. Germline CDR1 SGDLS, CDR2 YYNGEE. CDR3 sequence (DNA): TGTGCCAGCAGCTCCCCTAATGGGGCAGGGCGAAAGACCCAGTACTTC. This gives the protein CASSSPNGAGRKTQYF.

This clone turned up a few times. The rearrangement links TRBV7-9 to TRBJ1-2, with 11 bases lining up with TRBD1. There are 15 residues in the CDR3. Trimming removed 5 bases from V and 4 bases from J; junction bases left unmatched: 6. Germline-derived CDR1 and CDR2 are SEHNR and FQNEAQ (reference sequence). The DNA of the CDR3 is TGTGCCAGCAGCCCCGGACAGGGGGCTCTCTATGGCTACACCTTC. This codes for CASSPGQGALYGYTF.

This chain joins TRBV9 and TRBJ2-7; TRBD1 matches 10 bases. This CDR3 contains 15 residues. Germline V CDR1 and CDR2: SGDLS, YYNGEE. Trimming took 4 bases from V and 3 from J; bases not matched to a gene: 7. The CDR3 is CASSSWDRGFYEQYF. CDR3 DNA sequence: TGTGCCAGCAGCTCCTGGGACAGGGGCTTCTACGAGCAGTACTTC.

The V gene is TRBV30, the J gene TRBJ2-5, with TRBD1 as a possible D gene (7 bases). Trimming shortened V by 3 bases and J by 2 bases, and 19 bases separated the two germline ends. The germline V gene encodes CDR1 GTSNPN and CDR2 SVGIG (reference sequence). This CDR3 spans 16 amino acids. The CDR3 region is CAWREGAGRGQETQYF. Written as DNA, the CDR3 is TGTGCCTGGAGGGAGGGGGCAGGTCGGGGGCAAGAGACCCAGTACTTC.

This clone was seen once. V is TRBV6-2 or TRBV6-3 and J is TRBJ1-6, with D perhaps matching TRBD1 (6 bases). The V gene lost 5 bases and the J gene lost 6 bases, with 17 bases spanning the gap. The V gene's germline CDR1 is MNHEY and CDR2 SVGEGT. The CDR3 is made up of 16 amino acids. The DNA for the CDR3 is TGTGCCAGCAGTCGTCAACAGGGTTTGCGTAATTCACCCCTCCACTTT. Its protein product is CASSRQQGLRNSPLHF.

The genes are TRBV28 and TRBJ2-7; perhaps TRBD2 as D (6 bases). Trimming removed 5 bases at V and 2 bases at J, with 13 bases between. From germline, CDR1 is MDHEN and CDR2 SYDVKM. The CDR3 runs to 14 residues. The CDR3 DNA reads TGTGCCAGCAGTGTAGGAGGGTATGCCTACGAGCAGTACTTC. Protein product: CASSVGGYAYEQYF. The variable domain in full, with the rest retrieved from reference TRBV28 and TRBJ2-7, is DVKVTQSSRYLVKRTGEKVFLECVQDMDHENMFWYRQDPGLGLRLIYFSYDVKMKEKGDIPEGYSVSREKKERFSLILESASTNQTSMYLCASSVGGYAYEQYFGPGTRLTVT.

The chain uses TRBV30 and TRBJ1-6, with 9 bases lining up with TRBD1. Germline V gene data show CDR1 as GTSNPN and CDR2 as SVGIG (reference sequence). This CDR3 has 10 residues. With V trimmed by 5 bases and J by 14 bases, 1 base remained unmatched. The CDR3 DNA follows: TGTGCCTGGTGGGACAGGGCCCTCCACTTT. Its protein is CAWWDRALHF.

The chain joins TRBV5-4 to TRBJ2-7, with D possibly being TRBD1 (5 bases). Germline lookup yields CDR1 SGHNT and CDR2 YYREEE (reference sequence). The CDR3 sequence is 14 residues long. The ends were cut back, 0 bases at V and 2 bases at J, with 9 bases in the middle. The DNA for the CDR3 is TGTGCCAGCAGCTTGGCCGACAGTCCCTACGAGCAGTACTTC. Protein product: CASSLADSPYEQYF.

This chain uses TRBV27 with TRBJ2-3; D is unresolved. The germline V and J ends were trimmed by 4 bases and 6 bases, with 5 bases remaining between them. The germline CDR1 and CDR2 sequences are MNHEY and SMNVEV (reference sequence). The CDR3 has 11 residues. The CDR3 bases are TGTGCCAGCAGTTGGATGGATACGCAGTATTTT. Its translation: CASSWMDTQYF.

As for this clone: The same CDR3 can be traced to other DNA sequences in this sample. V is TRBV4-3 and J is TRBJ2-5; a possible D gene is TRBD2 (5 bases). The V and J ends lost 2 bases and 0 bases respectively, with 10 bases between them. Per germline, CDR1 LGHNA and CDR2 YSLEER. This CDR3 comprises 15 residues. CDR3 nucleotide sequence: TGCGCCAGCAGCCAACAACGGGGAAACCAAGAGACCCAGTACTTC. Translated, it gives CASSQQRGNQETQYF.